In this sample, the clone carrying this T cell receptor (beta chain) turned up a few times. Its antigen is still unknown. The sample belongs to a study of tissue T cells after allogeneic stem cell transplantation. About the study: Tissue samples with histologically apparent lymphocytes on H&E review were prioritized for sequencing.

Whole-study results and caveats: Only a limited share of tissue TCRs appeared in blood or spleen. Shared clones across patients were few; motif clustering revealed tissue-specific shared signatures.

CDR1 and CDR2 (germline): SGHVS, FNYEAQ. V lost 4 bases and J lost 6, with 25 bases in between. This CDR3 is built from 17 residues. Sequencing of TCRbeta CDR3 at survey depth gave sequences and template counts. Produced via immunoSEQ multiplex PCR; TCRdb's table is partial and in-frame only. The table includes some 10,000 clones, 65% detected once. This TCR derives from a male donor at least 60 years old with lung cancer. The genes are TRBV7-6 and TRBJ2-7, with D perhaps TRBD1 (5 bases). The sequenced sample was tissue from the stomach, obtained at autopsy. DNA for the CDR3: TGTGCCAGCAGCTCCGCGCCGTGGGGCAGGGTCGGTGGCGAGCAGTACTTC. This translates into CASSSAPWGRVGGEQYF. The full variable domain, its missing parts supplied by reference TRBV7-6 and TRBJ2-7, is GAGVSQSPRYKVTKRGQDVALRCDPISGHVSLYWYRQALGQGPEFLTYFNYEAQQDKSGLPNDRFSAERPEGSISTLTIQRTEQRDSAMYRCASSSAPWGRVGGEQYFGPGTRLTVT.